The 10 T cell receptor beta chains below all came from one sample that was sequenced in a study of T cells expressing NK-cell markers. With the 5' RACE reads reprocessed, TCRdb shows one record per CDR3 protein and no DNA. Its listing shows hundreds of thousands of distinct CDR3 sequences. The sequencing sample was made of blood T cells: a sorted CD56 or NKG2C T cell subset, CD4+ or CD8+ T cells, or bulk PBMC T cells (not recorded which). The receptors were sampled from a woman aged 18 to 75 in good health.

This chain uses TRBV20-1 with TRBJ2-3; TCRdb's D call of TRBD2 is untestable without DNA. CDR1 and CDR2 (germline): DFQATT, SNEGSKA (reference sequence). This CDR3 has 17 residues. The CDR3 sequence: CSATKEGSGRGTDTQYF.

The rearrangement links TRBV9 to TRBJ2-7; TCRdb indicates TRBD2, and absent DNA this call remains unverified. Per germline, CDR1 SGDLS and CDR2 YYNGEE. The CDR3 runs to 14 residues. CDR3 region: CASSPHSSGEEQYF.

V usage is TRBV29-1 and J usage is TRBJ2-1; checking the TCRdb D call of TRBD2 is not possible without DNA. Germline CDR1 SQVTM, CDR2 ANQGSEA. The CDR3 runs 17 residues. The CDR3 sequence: CSVEGISGGGFYNEQFF.

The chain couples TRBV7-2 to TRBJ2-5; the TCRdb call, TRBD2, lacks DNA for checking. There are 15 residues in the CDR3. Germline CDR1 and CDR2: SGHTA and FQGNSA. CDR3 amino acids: CASSFRLAGGETQYF.

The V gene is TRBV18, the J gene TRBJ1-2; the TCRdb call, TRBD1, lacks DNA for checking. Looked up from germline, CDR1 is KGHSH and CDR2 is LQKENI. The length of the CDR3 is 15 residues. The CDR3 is CASSPQAGMPYGYTF.

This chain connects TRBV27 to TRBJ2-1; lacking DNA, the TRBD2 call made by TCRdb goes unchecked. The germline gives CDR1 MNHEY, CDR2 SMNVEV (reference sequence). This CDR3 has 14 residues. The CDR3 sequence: CASRLAGGPYEQFF.

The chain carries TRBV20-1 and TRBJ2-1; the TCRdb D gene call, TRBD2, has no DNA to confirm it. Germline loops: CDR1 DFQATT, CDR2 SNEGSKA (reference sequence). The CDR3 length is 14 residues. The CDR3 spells CSARVASGPLQQFF.

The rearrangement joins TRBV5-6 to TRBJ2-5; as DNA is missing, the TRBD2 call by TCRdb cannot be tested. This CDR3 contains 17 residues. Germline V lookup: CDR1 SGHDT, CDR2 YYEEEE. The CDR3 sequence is CASSLALDWIPLETQYF.

The CDR3 region is CASTVTTIAPLHF. V and J are TRBV7-2 and TRBJ1-6. CDR1 and CDR2 from the germline V gene are SGHTA and FQGNSA. The CDR3 is 13 amino acids.

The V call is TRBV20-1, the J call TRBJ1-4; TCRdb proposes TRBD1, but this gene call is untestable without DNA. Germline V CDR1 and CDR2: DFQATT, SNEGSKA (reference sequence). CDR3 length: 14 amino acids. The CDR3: CSATGTVTNEKLFF.